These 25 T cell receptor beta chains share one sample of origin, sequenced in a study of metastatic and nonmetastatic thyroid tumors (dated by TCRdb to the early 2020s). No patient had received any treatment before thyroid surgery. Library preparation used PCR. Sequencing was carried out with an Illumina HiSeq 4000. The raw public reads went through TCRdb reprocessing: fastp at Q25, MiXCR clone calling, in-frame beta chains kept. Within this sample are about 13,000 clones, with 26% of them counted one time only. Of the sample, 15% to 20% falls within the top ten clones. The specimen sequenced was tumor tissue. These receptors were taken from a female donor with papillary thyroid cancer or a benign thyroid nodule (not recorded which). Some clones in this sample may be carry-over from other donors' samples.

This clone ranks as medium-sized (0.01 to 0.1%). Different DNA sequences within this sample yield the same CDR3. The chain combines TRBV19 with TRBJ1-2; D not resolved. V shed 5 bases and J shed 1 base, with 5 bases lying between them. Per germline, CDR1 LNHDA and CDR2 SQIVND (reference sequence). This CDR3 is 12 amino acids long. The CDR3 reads CASSSVNYGYTF. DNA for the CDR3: TGTGCCAGTAGTTCCGTTAACTATGGCTACACCTTC.

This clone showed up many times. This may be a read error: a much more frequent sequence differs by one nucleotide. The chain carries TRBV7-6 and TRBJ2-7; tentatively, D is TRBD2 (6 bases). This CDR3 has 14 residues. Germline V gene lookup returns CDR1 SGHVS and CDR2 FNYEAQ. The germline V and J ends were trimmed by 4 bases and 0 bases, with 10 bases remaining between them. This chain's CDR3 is CASSSWGDSYEQYF. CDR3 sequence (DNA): TGTGCCAGCAGCTCCTGGGGGGACTCCTACGAGCAGTACTTC.

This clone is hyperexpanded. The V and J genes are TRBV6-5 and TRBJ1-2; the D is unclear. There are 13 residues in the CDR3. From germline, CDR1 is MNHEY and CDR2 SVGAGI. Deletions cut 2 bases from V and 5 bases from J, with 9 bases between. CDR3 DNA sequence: TGTGCCAGCAGTTACACAGCCCTTTATGGCTACACCTTC. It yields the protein CASSYTALYGYTF.

In nucleotides, the CDR3 is TGTGCCAGCAGCCTATCGGACAGGGGACGGCCCAACTATGGCTACACCTTC. This gives the protein CASSLSDRGRPNYGYTF. The chain is built from TRBV5-6 and TRBJ1-2, with 9 bases aligning to TRBD1. The germline gives CDR1 SGHDT, CDR2 YYEEEE. The CDR3 length is 17 residues. V was pared by 4 bases and J by 2 bases, with 12 bases of the junction left unmatched.

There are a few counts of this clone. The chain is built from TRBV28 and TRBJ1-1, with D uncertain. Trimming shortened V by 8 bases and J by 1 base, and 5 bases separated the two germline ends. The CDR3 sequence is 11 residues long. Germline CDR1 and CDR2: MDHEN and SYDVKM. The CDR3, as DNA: TGTGCCAGCTGCCGGAACACTGAAGCTTTCTTT. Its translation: CASCRNTEAFF.

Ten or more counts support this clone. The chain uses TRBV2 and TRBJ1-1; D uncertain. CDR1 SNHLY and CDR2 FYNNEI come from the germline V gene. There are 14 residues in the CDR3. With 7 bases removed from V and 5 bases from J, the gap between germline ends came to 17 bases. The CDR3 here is CASIRRKFGTEAFF. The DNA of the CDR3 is TGTGCCAGCATCAGGAGAAAATTCGGTACTGAAGCTTTCTTT.

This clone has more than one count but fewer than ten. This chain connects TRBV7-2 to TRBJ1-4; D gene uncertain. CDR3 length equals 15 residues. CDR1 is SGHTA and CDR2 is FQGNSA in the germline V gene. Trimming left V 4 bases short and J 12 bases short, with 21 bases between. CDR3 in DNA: TGTGCCAGCAGCTATAATCAAGGGCTCTTCGAAGAACTGTTTTTT. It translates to CASSYNQGLFEELFF.

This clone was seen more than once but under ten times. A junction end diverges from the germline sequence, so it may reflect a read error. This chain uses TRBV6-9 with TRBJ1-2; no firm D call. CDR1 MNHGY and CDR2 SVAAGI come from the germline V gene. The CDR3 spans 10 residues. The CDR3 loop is CASRRGGHTF. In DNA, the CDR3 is TGTGCCAGCAGGCGGGGTGGCCACACCTTC.

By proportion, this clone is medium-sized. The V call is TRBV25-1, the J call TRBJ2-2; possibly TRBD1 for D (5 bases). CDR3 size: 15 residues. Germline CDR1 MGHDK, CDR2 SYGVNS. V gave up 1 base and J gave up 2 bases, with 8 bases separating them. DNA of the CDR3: TGTGCCAGCAGTGAATTGCAGGGAAACACCGGGGAGCTGTTTTTT. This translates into CASSELQGNTGELFF.

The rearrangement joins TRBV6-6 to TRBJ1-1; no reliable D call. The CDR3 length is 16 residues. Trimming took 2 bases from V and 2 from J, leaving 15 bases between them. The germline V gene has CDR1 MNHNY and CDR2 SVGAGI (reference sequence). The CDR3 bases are TGTGCCAGCAGTTACGTGAGGGTCCTACGAAACACTGAAGCTTTCTTT. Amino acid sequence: CASSYVRVLRNTEAFF.

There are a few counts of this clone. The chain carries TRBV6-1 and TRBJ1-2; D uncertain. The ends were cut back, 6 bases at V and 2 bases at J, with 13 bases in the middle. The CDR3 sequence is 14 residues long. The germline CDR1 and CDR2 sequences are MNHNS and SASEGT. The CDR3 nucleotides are TGTGCCAGCAGGAGTCCTTACTCCAACTATGGCTACACCTTC. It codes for CASRSPYSNYGYTF.

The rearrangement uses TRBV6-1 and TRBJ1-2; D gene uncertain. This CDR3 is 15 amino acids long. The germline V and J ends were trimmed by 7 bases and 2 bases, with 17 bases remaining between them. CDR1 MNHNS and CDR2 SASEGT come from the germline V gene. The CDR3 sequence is CASTPMVEGNYGYTF. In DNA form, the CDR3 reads TGTGCCAGCACTCCGATGGTAGAGGGAAACTATGGCTACACCTTC.

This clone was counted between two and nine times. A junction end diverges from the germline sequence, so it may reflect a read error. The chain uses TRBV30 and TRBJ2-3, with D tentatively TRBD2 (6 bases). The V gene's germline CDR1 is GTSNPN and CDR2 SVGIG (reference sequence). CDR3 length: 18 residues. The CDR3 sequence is CAWSSNYRGLPSTDTRYF. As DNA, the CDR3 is TGTGCCTGGAGTTCTAATTATCGGGGGTTACCTAGCACAGATACGCGGTATTTT.

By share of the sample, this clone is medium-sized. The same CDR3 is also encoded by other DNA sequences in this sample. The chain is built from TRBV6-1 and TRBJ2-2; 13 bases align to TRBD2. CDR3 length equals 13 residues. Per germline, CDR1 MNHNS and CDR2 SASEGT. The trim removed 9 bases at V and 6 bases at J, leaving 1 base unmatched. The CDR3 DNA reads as TGTGCCAGTGGACTAGCGGGAGCCGGGGAGCTGTTTTTT. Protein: CASGLAGAGELFF.

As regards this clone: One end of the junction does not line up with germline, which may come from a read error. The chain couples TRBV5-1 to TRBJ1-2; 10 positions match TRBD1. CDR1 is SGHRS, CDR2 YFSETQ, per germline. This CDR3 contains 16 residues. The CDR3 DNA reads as TGCGCCAGCAGTTTGGCCCCGGGACAGGGGTCAATTGGCTACACCTTC. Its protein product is CASSLAPGQGSIGYTF.

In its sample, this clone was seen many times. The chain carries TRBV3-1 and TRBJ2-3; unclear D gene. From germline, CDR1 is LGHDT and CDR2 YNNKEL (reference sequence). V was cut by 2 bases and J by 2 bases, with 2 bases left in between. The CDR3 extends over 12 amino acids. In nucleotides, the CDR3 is TGTGCCAGCAGCCAAACCACAGATACGCAGTATTTT. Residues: CASSQTTDTQYF.

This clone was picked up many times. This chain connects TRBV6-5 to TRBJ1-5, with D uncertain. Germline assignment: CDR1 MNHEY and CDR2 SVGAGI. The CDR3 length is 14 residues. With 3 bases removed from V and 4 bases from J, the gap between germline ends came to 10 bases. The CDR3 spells CASSYSPENQPQHF. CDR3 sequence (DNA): TGTGCCAGCAGTTATAGCCCTGAGAATCAGCCCCAGCATTTT.

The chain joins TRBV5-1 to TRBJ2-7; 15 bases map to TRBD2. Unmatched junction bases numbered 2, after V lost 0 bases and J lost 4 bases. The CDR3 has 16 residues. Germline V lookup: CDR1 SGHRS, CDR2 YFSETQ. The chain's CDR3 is CASSLAGTSGGYEQYF. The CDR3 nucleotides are TGCGCCAGCAGCTTGGCCGGGACTAGCGGGGGGTACGAGCAGTACTTC.

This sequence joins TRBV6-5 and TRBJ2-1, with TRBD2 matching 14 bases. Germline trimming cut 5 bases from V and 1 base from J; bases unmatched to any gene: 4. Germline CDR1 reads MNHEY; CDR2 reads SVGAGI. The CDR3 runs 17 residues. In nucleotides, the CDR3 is TGTGCCAGCAGTCCCGGGACTAGCGGGAGATCCTACAATGAGCAGTTCTTC. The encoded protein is CASSPGTSGRSYNEQFF.

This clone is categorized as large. The DNA for the CDR3 is TGTGCCAGCAGCTACGTGGGGGAGCAGTACTTC. Residues: CASSYVGEQYF. The J gene is TRBJ2-7, the V gene TRBV28, with D uncertain. Trimming removed 6 bases from V and 7 bases from J, with 10 bases in between. The CDR3 is 11 amino acids. CDR1 and CDR2 from the germline V gene are MDHEN and SYDVKM.

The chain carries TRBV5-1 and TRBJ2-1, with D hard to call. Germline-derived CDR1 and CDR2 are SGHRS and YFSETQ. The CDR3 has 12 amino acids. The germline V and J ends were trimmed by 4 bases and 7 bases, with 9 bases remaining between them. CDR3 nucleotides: TGCGCCAGCAGCGCGGTGCGGAATGAGCAGTTCTTC. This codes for CASSAVRNEQFF.

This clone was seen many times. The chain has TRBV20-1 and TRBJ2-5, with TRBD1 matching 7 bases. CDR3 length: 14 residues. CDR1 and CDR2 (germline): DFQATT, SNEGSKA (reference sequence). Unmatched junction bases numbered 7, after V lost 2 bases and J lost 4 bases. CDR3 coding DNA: TGCAGTGCTAGAATTTGGGACAGATTAGAGACCCAGTACTTC. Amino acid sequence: CSARIWDRLETQYF.

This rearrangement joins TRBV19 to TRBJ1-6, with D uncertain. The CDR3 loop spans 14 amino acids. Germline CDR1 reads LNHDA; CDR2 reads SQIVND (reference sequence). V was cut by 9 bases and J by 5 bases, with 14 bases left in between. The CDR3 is CARNAGLDNSPLHF. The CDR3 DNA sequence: TGTGCCAGGAACGCGGGGTTAGATAATTCACCCCTCCACTTT.

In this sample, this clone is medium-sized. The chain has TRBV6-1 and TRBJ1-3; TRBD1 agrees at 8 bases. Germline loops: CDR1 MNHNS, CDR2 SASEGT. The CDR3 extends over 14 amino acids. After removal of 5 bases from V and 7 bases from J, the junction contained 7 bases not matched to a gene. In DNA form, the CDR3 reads TGTGCCAGCAGTTCAGGACAGGGTTGGAACACCATATATTTT. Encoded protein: CASSSGQGWNTIYF.

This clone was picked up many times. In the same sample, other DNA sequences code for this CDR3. In nucleotides, the CDR3 is TGTGCCAGCAGCCAAGTCGGGACCGGGGGACCACCCCTCCACTTT. Its protein is CASSQVGTGGPPLHF. The rearrangement uses TRBV4-2 and TRBJ1-6; a weak D match, TRBD1 (5 bases). Trimming shortened V by 1 base and J by 11 bases, and 15 bases separated the two germline ends. Germline V lookup: CDR1 LGHNA, CDR2 YNFKEQ. This CDR3 comprises 15 residues.